This T cell receptor (beta chain) was recovered during a study of T cells in narcolepsy. About the research overall: Patients with NT1 or NT2 and healthy control donors were enrolled.

The V and J ends lost 1 base and 4 bases respectively, with 2 bases between them. In germline, CDR1 is KGHSH, CDR2 LQKENI. The CDR3 has 11 amino acids. TCRdb's copy holds only in-frame clones and misses some; the assay was immunoSEQ multiplex PCR. The sample has 25,000 to 40,000 clones, roughly 88% seen once. The chain uses TRBV18 and TRBJ2-7; D remains unclear. This TCR came from a human donor with narcolepsy. The sequenced material came from CD45RA- memory CD4+ T cells from PBMCs. The CDR3 sequence: CASSPQYEQYF. CDR3 sequence (DNA): TGTGCCAGCTCACCACAGTACGAGCAGTACTTC.